What follows is one T cell receptor beta chain and its context. The target antigen is unknown. CDR3 length equals 14 residues. Germline lookup yields CDR1 MNHEY and CDR2 SVGAGI. The ends were cut back, 8 bases at V and 0 bases at J, with 14 bases in the middle. This sample is drawn from a study of shared clonotypes between healthy human individuals. General study results and limits: The low donor count limited represented genetic and exposure-history diversity.

Sequencing was performed with immunoSEQ multiplex PCR; in TCRdb, only in-frame clones are kept and a portion is missing. Counted here are hundreds of thousands of clones, 60% to 75% occurring once; the ten biggest clones make up more than 1.5%. All participating donors were Caucasian adults from Nashville, Tennessee. This receptor was identified in a young woman in good health. The source material was memory CD4+ T cells sorted from blood. The subset denotes: CD45RA-negative fraction. J is TRBJ2-7 and V is TRBV6-5, with a possible D match to TRBD2 (5 bases). CDR3 nucleotide sequence: TGTGCCAGCCGAAGCGGAACACTCTCCTACGAGCAGTACTTC. Amino acids: CASRSGTLSYEQYF.